One sample yielded the 12 T cell receptor beta chains listed below, sequenced in a study of T-cell reconstitution after alpha-beta-depleted transplantation in children. Using unique molecular identifiers, the investigators prepared the TCRbeta library. In TCRdb, the PCR reads were re-called with MiXCR into one record per CDR3 protein. The data show some 830,000 distinct CDR3 sequences, with roughly 15% seen just once and under 6% held by the top ten. The starting material was PBMCs, mostly from graft donor cells, obtained 360 days after TCRalphabeta/CD19-depleted stem cell transplant. Source of these receptors: a male patient aged 10-17 years who had a stem cell transplant for acute lymphoblastic leukemia, so the T cells may come from the graft donor.

This clonotype has more than one count but fewer than ten. V gene TRBV7-8 combines with J gene TRBJ2-7; D is possibly TRBD2 (5 bases). Germline lookup yields CDR1 SGHVS and CDR2 FQNEAQ. CDR3 length: 14 amino acids. Deletions cut 3 bases from V and 2 bases from J, with 11 bases between. The CDR3 DNA reads as TGTGCCAGCAGCTTCGGGAATGATGCCTACGAGCAGTACTTC. This gives the protein CASSFGNDAYEQYF.

In this sample, this clonotype turned up a few times. Mismatch with germline at one junction end may stem from a read error. The gene calls are TRBV20-1 and TRBJ2-1; no reliable D call. This CDR3 is built from 13 residues. Germline V lookup: CDR1 DFQATT, CDR2 SNEGSKA (reference sequence). This CDR3 is CSARVFSYNEQFF. In DNA form, the CDR3 reads TGCAGTGCCAGAGTCTTCTCCTACAATGAGCAGTTCTTC.

A few counts support this clonotype. This chain links TRBV25-1 with TRBJ1-4; 8 positions match TRBD1. From germline, CDR1 is MGHDK and CDR2 SYGVNS. The trim removed 4 bases at V and 8 bases at J, leaving 9 bases unmatched. The CDR3 is made up of 15 amino acids. The CDR3: CASSAAGGFREKLFF. The CDR3 nucleotides read TGTGCCAGCAGTGCTGCAGGGGGCTTTCGCGAAAAACTGTTTTTT.

This clonotype appeared a few times. For the CDR3, the DNA is TGCAGCGTTGAACCCAGGGGGCTAAGTTCCATGGAGACCCAGTACTTC. This codes for CSVEPRGLSSMETQYF. The gene calls are TRBV29-1 and TRBJ2-5, with 8 bases identical to TRBD1. Germline V gene sequence: CDR1 SQVTM, CDR2 ANQGSEA. The CDR3 has 16 residues. J was trimmed by 5 bases and V by 2 bases; bases with no gene match: 13.

The rearrangement joins TRBV9 to TRBJ2-3; 9 bases are a match to TRBD2. CDR3 length: 15 residues. Trimming removed 0 bases from V and 3 bases from J; junction bases left unmatched: 2. CDR1 and CDR2 from the germline V gene are SGDLS and YYNGEE. The CDR3 nucleotides are TGTGCCAGCAGCGTAGTAGCGGGAGTTACAGATACGCAGTATTTT. It translates to CASSVVAGVTDTQYF.

V usage is TRBV5-1 and J usage is TRBJ2-3, with 9 bases identical to TRBD1. This CDR3 spans 16 amino acids. The germline CDR1 and CDR2 sequences are SGHRS and YFSETQ. Unmatched junction bases numbered 10, after V lost 0 bases and J lost 8 bases. CDR3 in amino acids: CASSLGQGVWIGTQYF. CDR3 nucleotide sequence: TGCGCCAGCAGCTTGGGACAGGGGGTTTGGATCGGTACGCAGTATTTT. The variable domain in full, completed from reference TRBV5-1 and TRBJ2-3, reads KAGVTQTPRYLIKTRGQQVTLSCSPISGHRSVSWYQQTPGQGLQFLFEYFSETQRNKGNFPGRFSGRQFSNSRSEMNVSTLELGDSALYLCASSLGQGVWIGTQYFGPGTRLTVL.

This sequence joins TRBV9 and TRBJ2-7, with D maybe TRBD2 (7 bases). V lost 3 bases and J 0 bases, leaving 13 bases between the germline ends. Germline-derived CDR1 and CDR2 are SGDLS and YYNGEE. This CDR3 is built from 15 residues. The CDR3 reads CASSEGGDYSYEQYF. The DNA of the CDR3 is TGTGCCAGCAGCGAGGGGGGGGATTACTCCTACGAGCAGTACTTC.

The gene calls are TRBV11-3 and TRBJ2-1, with TRBD2 matching over 9 bases. Germline CDR1 and CDR2: SGHNT and YENEEA. The CDR3 has 14 amino acids. V was clipped by 2 bases and J by 8 bases; unmatched bases: 4. The CDR3 is CASSLLAGAHEQFF. For the CDR3, the DNA is TGTGCCAGCAGCTTATTAGCGGGAGCGCATGAGCAGTTCTTC.

This clonotype was recorded many times. This sequence joins TRBV5-6 and TRBJ2-2, with 8 positions matching TRBD2. With 0 bases clipped from V and 3 bases from J, the junction kept 4 bases outside the gene matches. This CDR3 has 16 amino acids. CDR1 and CDR2 (germline): SGHDT, YYEEEE. CDR3 amino acids: CASSLAPSGHTGELFF. The DNA for the CDR3 is TGTGCCAGCAGCTTGGCCCCTAGCGGGCACACCGGGGAGCTGTTTTTT.

This clonotype was seen a few times. The chain combines TRBV5-1 with TRBJ2-1; D possibly corresponds to TRBD2 (5 bases). CDR3 size: 14 residues. V lost 2 bases and J lost 8, with 14 bases in between. The germline CDR1 and CDR2 sequences are SGHRS and YFSETQ. The CDR3 region is CASSFQRSDYEQFF. The DNA for the CDR3 is TGCGCCAGCAGCTTCCAGCGGAGCGATTATGAGCAGTTCTTC.

The chain uses TRBV5-1 and TRBJ2-5; a possible D gene is TRBD1 (6 bases). The CDR3 consists of 15 residues. Trimming pared 4 bases from V and 2 bases from J, leaving 15 bases between. Germline loops: CDR1 SGHRS, CDR2 YFSETQ. The CDR3 is CASSTDSAIQETQYF. Written as DNA, the CDR3 is TGCGCCAGCAGCACGGACAGCGCAATACAAGAGACCCAGTACTTC.

This clonotype was seen repeatedly, ten times or more. The chain couples TRBV5-1 to TRBJ2-1, with unresolved D. Trimming stripped 3 bases from V and 2 bases from J, with 15 bases between. CDR3 length: 16 residues. The germline CDR1 and CDR2 sequences are SGHRS and YFSETQ. CDR3 in amino acids: CASSSRTEPTYNEQFF. The CDR3 region has the DNA TGCGCCAGCAGCTCCCGGACGGAGCCTACCTACAATGAGCAGTTCTTC.